The source of this TCR beta chain is a study of shared T cell receptors in the human thymus. Germline CDR1 SGHNT, CDR2 YYREEE (reference sequence). V shed 4 bases and J 3 bases; nucleotides not matched to a gene: 9. The CDR3 covers 16 residues. The assay was immunoSEQ multiplex PCR, and TCRdb's table has in-frame clones only and misses some. The sample records 540,000 or so clones, more than 75% being singletons. This same sample was also taken into another study, of human thymus T cells. That work adds: The people who donated were healthy Finnish babies having corrective surgery for congenital heart defects. The thymus was resected at corrective cardiac surgery. Thymic repertoires from unrelated individuals overlapped highly, related research reported.

The TCR comes from a boy less than two years old with a congenital heart defect. The sample comprised thymocytes. The chain has TRBV5-4 and TRBJ2-5, with 10 bases matching TRBD2. The CDR3 loop reads CASSTYGLAVEETQYF. The DNA of the CDR3 is TGTGCCAGCAGCACCTACGGACTAGCGGTGGAAGAGACCCAGTACTTC.